This TCR beta chain originates from a study of regulatory T cells in long-lasting Graves disease. Study results and caveats: TRBV28 was favored in persistent disease, as were TRBJ1-2 and TRBJ2-5. Accuracy was possibly reduced by small sample size.

iRepertoire HTBI primers and Arm-PCR of CDR3 regions built TCR beta libraries. Each CDR3 protein gets one entry after TCRdb re-called the multiplex PCR reads with MiXCR. Here the sample spans roughly 360,000 distinct CDR3 sequences, approximately 10% being singletons. Time point defined: newly diagnosed GD, antithyroid drugs for less than 3 months. Preparation of the TCR library used RNA extracted from PBMCs. Nine milliliters of peripheral blood went into EDTA tubes. This clonotype was seen at least ten times. The antigen is unknown. Germline-derived CDR1 and CDR2 are DFQATT and SNEGSKA (reference sequence). CDR3 length: 15 residues. V lost 2 bases and J lost 4, with 16 bases in between. The same specimen was also included in a second study, on T cells in Graves' hyperthyroidism and ophthalmopathy.

The sequencing here drew on peripheral blood mononuclear cells (PBMCs), taken at new diagnosis, from a patient treated with antithyroid drugs. This chain links TRBV20-1 with TRBJ2-3; D may be TRBD1 (5 bases). The sequence came from a woman aged 18-30 years with Graves disease. CDR3 region: CSARPPGTRADTQYF. In DNA, the CDR3 is TGCAGTGCTAGACCCCCCGGCACCAGGGCAGATACGCAGTATTTT.